Below are 3 T cell receptor beta chains sequenced from a single sample in a study of blood T cell repertoires in COVID-19. The assay was immunoSEQ multiplex PCR, and TCRdb's table has in-frame clones only and misses some. The data contain about 110,000 clones, less than 85% of them singletons. Material for sequencing was peripheral blood. The receptors were sampled from a man between 65 and 85 years old with active or convalescent COVID-19.

This sequence joins TRBV9 and TRBJ2-5; D perhaps matches TRBD2 (6 bases). The CDR3 is 15 amino acids. Germline lookup yields CDR1 SGDLS and CDR2 YYNGEE. Trimming took off 0 bases at V and 0 bases at J, with 9 bases between the two ends. For the CDR3, the DNA is TGTGCCAGCAGCGTAGCCGGGAGAAACCAAGAGACCCAGTACTTC. Encoded protein: CASSVAGRNQETQYF.

This chain connects TRBV15 to TRBJ2-5, with 7 bases that match TRBD2. V lost 0 bases and J lost 6; bases outside the gene matches: 4. Germline CDR1 LNHNV, CDR2 YYDKDF (reference sequence). The CDR3 is made up of 14 amino acids. The CDR3 here is CATSRETGGKTQYF. The CDR3 region has the DNA TGTGCCACCAGCAGAGAAACGGGGGGAAAGACCCAGTACTTC.

The rearrangement uses TRBV5-5 and TRBJ1-1; TRBD1 is a possible D gene (6 bases). CDR3 length: 15 residues. V lost 4 bases to trimming and J lost 1 base, with 14 bases between them. The germline CDR1 and CDR2 sequences are SGHKS and YYEKEE (reference sequence). CDR3 DNA sequence: TGTGCCAGCAGCAAAGCCGGGACACGGAACACTGAAGCTTTCTTT. Amino acids: CASSKAGTRNTEAFF.